This is a list of T cell receptor beta chains from one sample in a study of cytomegalovirus exposure and HLA in healthy donors. Here immunoSEQ multiplex PCR was the method, and the copy in TCRdb shows in-frame clones only, minus some. The top ten clones hold about 10% of a sample with roughly 71,000 clones, roughly 74% of them seen once. The sequenced material came from PBMCs. The receptor source for this set is a human donor in good health. Each CDR3 is given with its conserved first and last residue. Fields, in order: clone size, D gene, V gene, CDR3 length, J gene, CDR3 DNA, CDR3 protein. D genes are given only for firm matches. Clone size is shown for a subset of rows, as once, few, many or a class of expanded clone.

size: medium-sized
D: -
V: TRBV7-9
length: 16
J: TRBJ1-2
DNA: TGTGCCAGCAGCCCCTTTGACGGGGGACCCTTGGGAGGCTACACCTTC
CDR3: CASSPFDGGPLGGYTF

size: -
D: TRBD1
V: TRBV28
length: 15
J: TRBJ1-1
DNA: TGTGCCAGCAGGCAAGGGGGCGGTGGGAACACTGAAGCTTTCTTT
CDR3: CASRQGGGGNTEAFF

size: -
D: -
V: TRBV7-9
length: 14
J: TRBJ1-2
DNA: TGTGCCAGCAGCCCCAAGTCATCGCTGAGGCGCAACACCTTC
CDR3: CASSPKSSLRRNTF

size: -
D: -
V: TRBV6-5
length: 13
J: TRBJ1-1
DNA: TGTGCCAGCAGTTTCACAGGTGCGGCTGAAGCTTTCTTT
CDR3: CASSFTGAAEAFF

size: few
D: -
V: TRBV27
length: 13
J: TRBJ1-2
DNA: TGTGCCAGCAGTCCCAGCAAGAGGGATGGCTACACCTTC
CDR3: CASSPSKRDGYTF

size: -
D: -
V: TRBV10-3
length: 18
J: TRBJ1-5
DNA: TGTGCCATCAGTGATCCCCACCCTATTGACACTAGCAATCAGCCCCAGCATTTT
CDR3: CAISDPHPIDTSNQPQHF

size: -
D: -
V: TRBV28
length: 12
J: TRBJ2-1
DNA: TGTGCCAGCAGCCTAGGCGGGAATGAGCAGTTCTTC
CDR3: CASSLGGNEQFF

size: -
D: TRBD1
V: TRBV15
length: 16
J: TRBJ1-1
DNA: TGTGCCACCAGCGGACTACGACAGGGAGTGAACACTGAAGCTTTCTTT
CDR3: CATSGLRQGVNTEAFF

size: -
D: TRBD1
V: TRBV7-8
length: 16
J: TRBJ1-1
DNA: TGTGCCAGCAGCTTGGGACAGGGGACGAGGAACACTGAAGCTTTCTTT
CDR3: CASSLGQGTRNTEAFF

size: -
D: -
V: TRBV5-6
length: 15
J: TRBJ2-5
DNA: TGTGCCAGCAGTCTTACCTTCCGGGGGTCAGAGACCCAGTACTTC
CDR3: CASSLTFRGSETQYF

size: -
D: -
V: TRBV6-1
length: 16
J: TRBJ2-3
DNA: TGTGCCAGCAGTGATGGGGGGACCCCCAAGCCAGATACGCAGTATTTT
CDR3: CASSDGGTPKPDTQYF

size: once
D: TRBD2
V: TRBV18
length: 15
J: TRBJ2-2
DNA: TGTGCCAGCTCACGCCGGGACTACTACACCGGGGAGCTGTTTTTT
CDR3: CASSRRDYYTGELFF

size: medium-sized
D: -
V: TRBV6-5
length: 13
J: TRBJ1-2
DNA: TGTGCCAGCAGTCCCAGGGAGGACTATGGCTACACCTTC
CDR3: CASSPREDYGYTF

size: -
D: -
V: TRBV7-9
length: 13
J: TRBJ1-1
DNA: TGTGCCAGCAGCCCCCCGGGGGACACTGAAGCTTTCTTT
CDR3: CASSPPGDTEAFF

size: -
D: TRBD2
V: TRBV4-2
length: 16
J: TRBJ2-3
DNA: TGTGCCAGCAGCCTCTTGACTAGCGGGGGCACAGATACGCAGTATTTT
CDR3: CASSLLTSGGTDTQYF

size: once
D: TRBD1
V: TRBV29-1
length: 13
J: TRBJ1-1
DNA: TGCAGCGTTTTGGGACAGGGTGGGACTGAAGCTTTCTTT
CDR3: CSVLGQGGTEAFF

size: -
D: TRBD1
V: TRBV15
length: 16
J: TRBJ2-7
DNA: TGTGCCACCAGCGGACGCCGGGACAGGACTGTTTACGAGCAGTACTTC
CDR3: CATSGRRDRTVYEQYF

size: -
D: TRBD2
V: TRBV4-1
length: 19
J: TRBJ2-1
DNA: TGCGCCAGCAGCTCCCGACTAGCGGGCAACACCCCCGGTTCCAATGAGCAGTTCTTC
CDR3: CASSSRLAGNTPGSNEQFF

size: -
D: -
V: TRBV27
length: 13
J: TRBJ2-7
DNA: TGTGCCAGCAGTTTAGGGGCAGTCTACGAGCAGTACTTC
CDR3: CASSLGAVYEQYF

size: -
D: TRBD2
V: TRBV29-1
length: 16
J: TRBJ2-3
DNA: TGCAGCGTTGATTCGGTCGATGGCGGGGGGTCAGATACGCAGTATTTT
CDR3: CSVDSVDGGGSDTQYF

size: few
D: -
V: TRBV9
length: 17
J: TRBJ2-6
DNA: TGTGCCAGCAGCGTAGGTAGCGGCAACTCTGGGGCCAACGTCCTGACTTTC
CDR3: CASSVGSGNSGANVLTF

size: -
D: TRBD1
V: TRBV28
length: 16
J: TRBJ2-6
DNA: TGTGCCAGCAGCCTCATACAGGGGCAAGGGGCCAACGTCCTGACTTTC
CDR3: CASSLIQGQGANVLTF

size: -
D: -
V: TRBV5-1
length: 14
J: TRBJ2-2
DNA: TGCGCCAGCAGCGCGACTAGAATGTCCGGGGAGCTGTTTTTT
CDR3: CASSATRMSGELFF

size: -
D: -
V: TRBV28
length: 12
J: TRBJ1-2
DNA: TGTGCCAGCAGCTCAGGGAACTATGGCTACCCCTTC
CDR3: CASSSGNYGYPF

size: -
D: TRBD1
V: TRBV5-1
length: 14
J: TRBJ1-5
DNA: TGCGCCAGCAGCTTGGAGACAGGGGATCAGCCCCAGCATTTT
CDR3: CASSLETGDQPQHF